This T cell receptor beta chain was sequenced in a study of CD8+CD57+ T cells in acquired aplastic anemia. Looking at the study overall: Sorted CD4+ and CD8+ cells yielded about 2.9 ug of DNA on average.

An expansion of CD8+CD57+ cells by flow cytometry had been shown in patients chosen for sequencing. The template for TCR beta VDJ and CDR3 sequence profiling was genomic DNA. In TCRdb, the reads were re-called with MiXCR into one record per CDR3 protein. The sample has 160,000 or so distinct CDR3 sequences; around half are singletons. The sample holds many counts of this clonotype. The CDR3 runs 22 residues. Trimming took off 4 bases at V and 0 bases at J, with 31 bases between the two ends. Germline V gene sequence: CDR1 MGHDK, CDR2 SYGVNS. The J gene is TRBJ1-3, the V gene TRBV25-1, with D unclear. Sequencing was performed on sorted CD4+, CD8+, or CD8+CD57+ T cells (not recorded which) from PBMCs. This sequence originates from a human donor with aplastic anemia. DNA of the CDR3: TGTGCCAGCAGTGGGAACGCCCTCCTTGACCGGAACCTGCCTTACTCTGGAAACACCATATATTTT. Amino acid sequence: CASSGNALLDRNLPYSGNTIYF.